This T cell receptor (beta chain) appears in the sequencing data of a study of OX40 agonist ivuxolimab in advanced cancers. Study-level findings and limits: On average, CD8+ T cells showed a greater number of expanded clones than CD4+.

TCRdb keeps only in-frame clones here, not all; method: immunoSEQ multiplex PCR. Here the sample spans fewer than 30,000 clones, over 75% being singletons. In the case of this clone: Its antigen is undetermined.

Trimming left V 8 bases short and J 4 bases short, with 14 bases between. The germline V gene has CDR1 LGHNT and CDR2 FRNRAP. The CDR3 is 13 residues long. This chain links TRBV12-5 with TRBJ1-1, with D possibly TRBD1 on 6 matching bases. Sequencing was performed on CD4+ or CD8+ T cells sorted from blood, taken in a trial of the OX40 agonist ivuxolimab. The sequence was obtained from an adult with an advanced solid tumor such as melanoma, head and neck, liver or kidney cancer. The CDR3 DNA sequence: TGTGCTAGTCGAAGTCAGGGGCGCACTGAAGCTTTCTTT. Its protein product is CASRSQGRTEAFF.